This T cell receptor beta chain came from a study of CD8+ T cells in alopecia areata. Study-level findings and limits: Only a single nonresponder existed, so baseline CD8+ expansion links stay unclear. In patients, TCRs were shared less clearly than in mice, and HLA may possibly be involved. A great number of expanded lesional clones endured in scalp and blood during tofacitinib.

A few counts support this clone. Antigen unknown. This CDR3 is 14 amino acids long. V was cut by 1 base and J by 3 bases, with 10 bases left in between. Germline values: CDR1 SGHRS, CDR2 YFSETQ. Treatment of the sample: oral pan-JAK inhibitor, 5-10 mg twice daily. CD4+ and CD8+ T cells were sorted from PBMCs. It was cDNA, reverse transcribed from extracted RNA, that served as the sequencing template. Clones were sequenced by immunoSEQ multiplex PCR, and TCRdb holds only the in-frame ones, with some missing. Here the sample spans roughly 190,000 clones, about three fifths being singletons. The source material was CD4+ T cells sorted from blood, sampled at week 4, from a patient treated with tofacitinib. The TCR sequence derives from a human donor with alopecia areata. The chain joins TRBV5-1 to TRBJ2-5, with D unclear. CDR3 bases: TGCGCCAGCAGCTTGCCGACTGCCAAAGAGACCCAGTACTTC. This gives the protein CASSLPTAKETQYF.